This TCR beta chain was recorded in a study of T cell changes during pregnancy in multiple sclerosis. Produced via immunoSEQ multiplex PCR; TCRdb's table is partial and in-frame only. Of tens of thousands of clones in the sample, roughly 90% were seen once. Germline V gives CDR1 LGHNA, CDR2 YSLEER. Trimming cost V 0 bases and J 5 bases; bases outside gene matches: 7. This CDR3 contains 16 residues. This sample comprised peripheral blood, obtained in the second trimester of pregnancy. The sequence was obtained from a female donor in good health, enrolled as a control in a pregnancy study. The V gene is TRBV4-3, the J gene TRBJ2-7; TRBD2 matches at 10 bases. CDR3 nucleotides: TGCGCCAGCAGCCAAGATCCTAGCGGGAGTAGGAACGAGCAGTACTTC. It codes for CASSQDPSGSRNEQYF.